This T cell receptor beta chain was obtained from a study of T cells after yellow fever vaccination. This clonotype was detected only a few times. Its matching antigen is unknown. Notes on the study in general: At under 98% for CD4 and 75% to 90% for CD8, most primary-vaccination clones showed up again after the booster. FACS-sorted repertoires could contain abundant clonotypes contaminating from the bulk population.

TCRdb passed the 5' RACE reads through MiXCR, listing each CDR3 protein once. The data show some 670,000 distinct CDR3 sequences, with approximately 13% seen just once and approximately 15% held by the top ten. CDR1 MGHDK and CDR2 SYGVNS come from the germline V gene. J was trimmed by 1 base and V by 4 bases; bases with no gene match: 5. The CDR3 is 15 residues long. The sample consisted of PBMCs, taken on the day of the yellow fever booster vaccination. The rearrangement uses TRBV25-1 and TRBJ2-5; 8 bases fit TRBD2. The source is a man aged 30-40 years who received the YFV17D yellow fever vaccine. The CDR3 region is CASSVQGTSQETQYF. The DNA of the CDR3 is TGTGCCAGCAGTGTCCAGGGGACTAGCCAAGAGACCCAGTACTTC. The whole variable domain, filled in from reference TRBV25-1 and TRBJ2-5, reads EADIYQTPRYLVIGTGKKITLECSQTMGHDKMYWYQQDPGMELHLIHYSYGVNSTEKGDLSSESTVSRIRTEHFPLTLESARPSHTSQYLCASSVQGTSQETQYFGPGTRLLVL.